These 12 T cell receptor beta chains were all obtained from the same sample, sequenced in a study of spatial heterogeneity in lung cancer. Each CDR3 protein is one row after TCRdb ran MiXCR on the 5' RACE reads. The repertoire includes tens of thousands of distinct CDR3 sequences, about 12% of them detected once, and about 40% sits in the top ten. The time point here: sample taken at primary tumor resection. This material consisted of PBMCs, taken at surgery. Receptors were obtained from a male donor with early-stage non-small cell lung cancer.

This clonotype was counted only a few times. The chain joins TRBV28 to TRBJ2-5; D not certain. Per germline, CDR1 MDHEN and CDR2 SYDVKM. V was trimmed by 4 bases and J by 4 bases, leaving 10 bases between them. The length of the CDR3 is 13 residues. In DNA, the CDR3 is TGTGCCAGCAGTTCAATTGGTTCAGAGACCCAGTACTTC. The encoded protein is CASSSIGSETQYF.

This clonotype was observed a few times. CDR3 in amino acids: CATSDSTASSYNEQFF. CDR3 DNA: TGTGCCACCAGTGATTCGACAGCGAGCTCCTACAATGAGCAGTTCTTC. The V gene is TRBV24-1, the J gene TRBJ2-1; D is perhaps TRBD1 (5 bases). CDR3 length: 16 amino acids. V lost 2 bases and J lost 0, with 10 bases in between. The germline gives CDR1 KGHDR, CDR2 SFDVKD.

This clonotype was seen many times. The chain recombines TRBV20-1 with TRBJ2-1; 11 nucleotides match TRBD2. Trimming cost V 4 bases and J 4 bases; bases outside gene matches: 3. CDR3 length: 14 amino acids. The germline V gene has CDR1 DFQATT and CDR2 SNEGSKA (reference sequence). This chain's CDR3 is CSAILAGGYNEQFF. The CDR3 bases are TGCAGTGCTATTCTAGCGGGGGGTTACAATGAGCAGTTCTTC.

This clonotype showed up just a few times. The rearrangement links TRBV18 to TRBJ2-5, with no clear D. The CDR3 runs 13 residues. V was clipped by 3 bases and J by 4 bases, with 9 bases between them. Germline V gene lookup returns CDR1 KGHSH and CDR2 LQKENI. The CDR3 protein is CASSPYASETQYF. The CDR3 bases are TGTGCCAGCTCACCTTATGCTTCAGAGACCCAGTACTTC.

The genes are TRBV7-9 and TRBJ1-1, with 11 bases matching TRBD1. V lost 5 bases, J lost 11 bases, and 4 bases stayed unmatched. Germline V CDR1 and CDR2: SEHNR, FQNEAQ (reference sequence). The CDR3 loop spans 12 amino acids. The DNA for the CDR3 is TGTGCCAGCAGCATGGACAGGGGGCATGCTTTCTTT. Encoded protein: CASSMDRGHAFF.

The chain couples TRBV7-9 to TRBJ1-3; 8 nucleotides match TRBD1. CDR3 size: 14 residues. The V segment lost 4 bases and the J segment 2 bases; nucleotides outside the gene matches: 1. Germline values: CDR1 SEHNR, CDR2 FQNEAQ (reference sequence). The CDR3 spells CASSSGQAGNTIYF. The CDR3 nucleotides read TGTGCCAGCAGCTCGGGACAGGCTGGAAACACCATATATTTT.

This chain links TRBV12-2 with TRBJ2-3; TRBD1 is the table's D call and was not checked against the DNA. TRBV12-2 is described as a pseudogene. The CDR3 consists of 17 residues. CDR3 in amino acids: CASRLTSGGPWADTQYF. In DNA, the CDR3 is TGTGCAAGTCGCTTAACCTCAGGGGGACCTTGGGCAGATACGCAGTATTTT.

This clonotype turned up a few times. The chain uses TRBV13 and TRBJ2-5; 11 nucleotides line up with TRBD1. Germline V gene lookup returns CDR1 PRHDT and CDR2 FYEKMQ (reference sequence). This CDR3 is built from 12 residues. Unmatched junction bases numbered 0, after V lost 8 bases and J lost 4 bases. CDR3 DNA: TGTGCCAGCGGACAGGGGGCAGAGACCCAGTACTTC. This codes for CASGQGAETQYF.

There are a few counts of this clonotype. This chain uses TRBV5-1 with TRBJ1-2; 12 bases align to TRBD1. Germline assignment: CDR1 SGHRS and CDR2 YFSETQ. V lost 2 bases to trimming and J lost 3 bases; unmatched junction nucleotides: 5. The CDR3 extends over 16 amino acids. DNA for the CDR3: TGCGCCAGCAGCTTCGGGACAGGGGGCTCGCACTATGGCTACACCTTC. Residues: CASSFGTGGSHYGYTF.

This chain connects TRBV18 to TRBJ1-6; tentatively, D is TRBD1 (5 bases). Trimming took off 0 bases at V and 10 bases at J, with 13 bases between the two ends. The CDR3 loop spans 15 amino acids. Germline assignment: CDR1 KGHSH and CDR2 LQKENI. The CDR3 here is CASSPPGQGGSPLHF. The CDR3 DNA reads TGTGCCAGCTCACCACCGGGCCAGGGCGGCTCACCCCTCCACTTT. The whole variable domain, remainder taken from reference TRBV18 and TRBJ1-6, is NAGVMQNPRHLVRRRGQEARLRCSPMKGHSHVYWYRQLPEEGLKFMVYLQKENIIDESGMPKERFSAEFPKEGPSILRIQQVVRGDSAAYFCASSPPGQGGSPLHFGNGTRLTVT.

This clonotype was found a few times. The chain recombines TRBV20-1 with TRBJ1-5; D gene uncertain. The CDR3 extends over 14 amino acids. Germline V lookup: CDR1 DFQATT, CDR2 SNEGSKA (reference sequence). V was trimmed by 2 bases and J by 11 bases, leaving 19 bases between them. The chain's CDR3 is CSARPLTSPGAQHF. CDR3 nucleotide sequence: TGCAGTGCTAGACCCTTGACATCTCCCGGGGCCCAGCATTTT.

This clonotype came up many times. The V and J genes are TRBV27 and TRBJ1-1, with 8 positions matching TRBD1. J was trimmed by 7 bases and V by 4 bases; bases with no gene match: 8. The CDR3 contains 14 residues. Germline CDR1 MNHEY, CDR2 SMNVEV (reference sequence). As DNA, the CDR3 is TGTGCCAGCAGTTACGGACAGGGTGCGAATGAAGCTTTCTTT. Translating gives CASSYGQGANEAFF.